The 16 T cell receptor beta chains presented below share a single source sample, sequenced in a study of blood T cell dynamics during melanoma immunotherapy. Time point defined: week 3, after first cycle of checkpoint inhibitor. Here immunoSEQ multiplex PCR was the method, and the copy in TCRdb shows in-frame clones only, minus some. The data contain about 15,000 clones, roughly nine tenths of them singletons. Sample: blood, taken from a patient treated with checkpoint blockade. These receptors were obtained from a human donor with melanoma.

The chain combines TRBV6-5 with TRBJ1-1; D not certain. Per the germline V gene, CDR1 is MNHEY and CDR2 is SVGAGI. The CDR3 is 14 residues long. Trimming stripped 5 bases from V and 0 bases from J, with 10 bases between. Written as DNA, the CDR3 is TGTGCCAGCAGTATGAAGGGCCTGAACACTGAAGCTTTCTTT. Translation gives CASSMKGLNTEAFF.

The chain carries TRBV7-6 and TRBJ1-6; D gene uncertain. The CDR3 totals 17 residues. CDR1 and CDR2 (germline): SGHVS, FNYEAQ. V shed 0 bases and J shed 9 bases, with 18 bases lying between them. The CDR3 loop is CASSLASKDLPSSPLHF. CDR3 in DNA: TGTGCCAGCAGCTTAGCGTCCAAGGACCTACCTAGTTCACCCCTCCACTTT. Full variable domain (missing parts from reference TRBV7-6 and TRBJ1-6): GAGVSQSPRYKVTKRGQDVALRCDPISGHVSLYWYRQALGQGPEFLTYFNYEAQQDKSGLPNDRFSAERPEGSISTLTIQRTEQRDSAMYRCASSLASKDLPSSPLHFGNGTRLTVT.

The V call is TRBV11-1, the J call TRBJ2-2; possible D gene TRBD2, 5 bases. The CDR3 covers 14 residues. The germline CDR1 and CDR2 sequences are SGHAT and FQDESV (reference sequence). V lost 7 bases to trimming and J lost 1 base, with 10 bases between them. The CDR3 is CASKGDGNTGELFF. The CDR3 DNA follows: TGTGCCAGCAAGGGAGACGGGAACACCGGGGAGCTGTTTTTT. The whole variable domain, remainder taken from reference TRBV11-1 and TRBJ2-2, is EAEVAQSPRYKITEKSQAVAFWCDPISGHATLYWYRQILGQGPELLVQFQDESVVDDSQLPKDRFSAERLKGVDSTLKIQPAELGDSAMYLCASKGDGNTGELFFGEGSRLTVL.

Remarks on this clone: Sequence at one end of the junction differs from germline and may be a read error. The rearrangement uses TRBV7-7 and TRBJ2-2; 7 bases map to TRBD1. Germline-derived CDR1 and CDR2 are SSHAT and FNYEAQ (reference sequence). This CDR3 has 14 residues. Here the CDR3 DNA reads TGTGCTAGCAGCCCGACAGGGCAAACCGGGGAGCTGTTTTTT. It is translated as CASSPTGQTGELFF.

J is TRBJ1-1 and V is TRBV9; D gene uncertain. Between the trimmed V and J ends, which lost 0 bases and 6 bases, there was a span of 12 bases. This CDR3 region has 14 residues. Germline V gene data show CDR1 as SGDLS and CDR2 as YYNGEE. CDR3 sequence reads: CASSVGPPNAEAFF. The CDR3 DNA is TGTGCCAGCAGCGTAGGCCCTCCAAACGCTGAAGCTTTCTTT.

This chain links TRBV7-9 with TRBJ2-5; 8 bases are a match to TRBD1. CDR1 and CDR2 from the germline V gene are SEHNR and FQNEAQ (reference sequence). The CDR3 is 15 residues long. Trimming took 1 base from V and 4 from J; bases not matched to a gene: 5. The CDR3 loop is CASSLVNRGTETQYF. CDR3 coding DNA: TGTGCCAGCAGCTTAGTCAACAGGGGGACAGAGACCCAGTACTTC.

The chain carries TRBV27 and TRBJ1-1; D remains unclear. Germline V lookup: CDR1 MNHEY, CDR2 SMNVEV (reference sequence). The CDR3 is 14 residues long. V lost 5 bases to trimming and J lost 3 bases, with 13 bases between them. CDR3 residues: CASSRPPGDTEAFF. CDR3 in DNA: TGTGCCAGCAGTAGACCTCCAGGAGACACTGAAGCTTTCTTT.

The gene calls are TRBV9 and TRBJ2-1; 10 positions agree with TRBD2. CDR1 and CDR2 from the germline V gene are SGDLS and YYNGEE. V was pared by 0 bases and J by 5 bases, with 5 bases of the junction left unmatched. This CDR3 contains 16 residues. The CDR3 is CASSVVPAGGNNEQFF. The CDR3 bases are TGTGCCAGCAGCGTAGTTCCAGCGGGGGGGAACAATGAGCAGTTCTTC.

The chain carries TRBV5-1 and TRBJ2-5, with D hard to call. The CDR3 sequence is 13 residues long. Trimming shortened V by 5 bases and J by 2 bases, and 10 bases separated the two germline ends. Germline V gene lookup returns CDR1 SGHRS and CDR2 YFSETQ. The CDR3 spells CASRAADQETQYF. The CDR3 region has the DNA TGCGCCAGCAGGGCGGCCGATCAAGAGACCCAGTACTTC. The full variable domain, rest sourced from reference TRBV5-1 and TRBJ2-5, is KAGVTQTPRYLIKTRGQQVTLSCSPISGHRSVSWYQQTPGQGLQFLFEYFSETQRNKGNFPGRFSGRQFSNSRSEMNVSTLELGDSALYLCASRAADQETQYFGPGTRLLVL.

The rearrangement links TRBV11-2 to TRBJ2-3; D is perhaps TRBD1 (6 bases). The CDR3 spans 15 residues. Deletions cut 5 bases from V and 3 bases from J, with 15 bases between. Looked up from germline, CDR1 is SGHAT and CDR2 is FQNNGV. The CDR3 loop reads CASSQDRSGTDTQYF. The CDR3, as DNA: TGTGCCAGCAGCCAAGACAGGTCAGGAACAGATACGCAGTATTTT.

This clone showed up just a few times. The J gene is TRBJ2-5, the V gene TRBV7-8; 8 positions agree with TRBD2. Germline CDR1 reads SGHVS; CDR2 reads FQNEAQ. J gave up 4 bases and V 6 bases, and 10 bases lay outside the gene matches. The CDR3 is 15 amino acids. Here the CDR3 DNA reads TGTGCCAGCAGGGCCCGGGGGGGCCCGGGAGAGACCCAGTACTTC. Encoded protein: CASRARGGPGETQYF.

The J gene is TRBJ1-2, the V gene TRBV27, with 11 bases identical to TRBD1. Losses at the gene ends were 6 bases for V and 4 bases for J; bases not matched to a gene: 7. This CDR3 comprises 15 residues. The germline gives CDR1 MNHEY, CDR2 SMNVEV (reference sequence). Written as DNA, the CDR3 is TGTGCCAGCAGGCGAGGGGACAGGGGGGGCTATGGCTACACCTTC. Its protein product is CASRRGDRGGYGYTF.

This clone was recorded only once. This chain links TRBV29-1 with TRBJ1-1; no reliable D call. The ends were cut back, 7 bases at V and 0 bases at J, with 15 bases in the middle. The CDR3 sequence is 14 residues long. Looked up from germline, CDR1 is SQVTM and CDR2 is ANQGSEA. The CDR3 DNA is TGCAGCGCACAACAGTTATCACTGAACACTGAAGCTTTCTTT. Translated: CSAQQLSLNTEAFF.

The chain employs TRBV21-1 and TRBJ2-2; the table's D gene call, TRBD2, was not cross checked with the DNA. TRBV21-1 is annotated as a pseudogene. The length of the CDR3 is 16 residues. CDR3 amino acids: CASSTLAGGLSGELFF. The DNA of the CDR3 is TGTGCCAGCAGCACACTAGCGGGAGGGCTAAGCGGGGAGCTGTTTTTT.

This chain uses TRBV19 with TRBJ2-4; D call uncertain. V was shortened by 5 bases and J by 0 bases, with 11 bases between the two germline ends. The CDR3 loop spans 15 amino acids. From germline, CDR1 is LNHDA and CDR2 SQIVND (reference sequence). Written as DNA, the CDR3 is TGTGCCAGTAGTCCCCTTGGTCTAGCCAAAAACATTCAGTACTTC. Residues: CASSPLGLAKNIQYF.

This chain uses TRBV19 with TRBJ2-1, with TRBD2 matching over 14 bases. The CDR3 contains 18 residues. The junction had 9 bases not matched to a gene; V was cut back by 8 bases and J by 0 bases. Per the germline V gene, CDR1 is LNHDA and CDR2 is SQIVND (reference sequence). The CDR3, as DNA: TGTGCCAGTGGGAGCTCCGGGACTAGCGGGAGCTCCTACAATGAGCAGTTCTTC. This codes for CASGSSGTSGSSYNEQFF.